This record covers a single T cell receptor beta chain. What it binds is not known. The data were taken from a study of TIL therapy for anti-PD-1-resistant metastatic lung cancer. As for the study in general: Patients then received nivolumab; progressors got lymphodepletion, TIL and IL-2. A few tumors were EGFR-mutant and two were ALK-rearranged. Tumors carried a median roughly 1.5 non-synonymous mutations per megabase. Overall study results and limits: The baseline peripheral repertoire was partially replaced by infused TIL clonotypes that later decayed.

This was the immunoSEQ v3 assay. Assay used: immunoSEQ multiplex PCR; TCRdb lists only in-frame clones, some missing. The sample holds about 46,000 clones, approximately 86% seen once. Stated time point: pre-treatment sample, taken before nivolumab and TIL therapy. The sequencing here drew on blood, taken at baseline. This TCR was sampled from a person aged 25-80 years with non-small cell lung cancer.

The CDR3 reads CASRRQDQPQHF. The CDR3 DNA reads as TGTGCCAGCAGAAGACAGGACCAGCCCCAGCATTTT. The chain uses TRBV7-9 and TRBJ1-5; tentatively, D is TRBD1 (6 bases). Trimming took 6 bases from V and 7 from J, leaving 10 bases between them. Per germline, CDR1 SEHNR and CDR2 FQNEAQ (reference sequence). The CDR3 consists of 12 residues.